This entry lists 2 T cell receptor beta chains sequenced from one sample in a study of beta chain features in type 1 diabetes. Since all of the isolated RNA was reverse transcribed, expressed TCRB transcripts were what got sequenced. TCRdb keeps only in-frame clones here, not all; method: immunoSEQ multiplex PCR. Altogether roughly 230,000 clones are present, 9.6% being singletons, with the ten largest covering 0.034%. Sequencing was carried out using naive CD4+ T cells from blood. These receptors came from a woman aged 18 to 35 in good health.

This clone occurred a few times. The genes are TRBV6-1 and TRBJ2-7, with 8 bases aligning to TRBD2. The CDR3 is 14 amino acids. With 4 bases clipped from V and 0 bases from J, the junction kept 2 bases outside the gene matches. Looked up from germline, CDR1 is MNHNS and CDR2 is SASEGT. This CDR3 is CASSGAGGSYEQYF. The CDR3 coding sequence is TGTGCCAGCAGTGGGGCGGGGGGCTCCTACGAGCAGTACTTC.

The sample holds a few counts of this clone. The V gene is TRBV18, the J gene TRBJ2-7, with 7 positions matching TRBD1. The trim removed 4 bases at V and 2 bases at J, leaving 8 bases unmatched. This CDR3 comprises 15 residues. The germline CDR1 and CDR2 sequences are KGHSH and LQKENI. CDR3 sequence (DNA): TGTGCCAGCTCACTCACGACAGGGTCAACCTACGAGCAGTACTTC. Residues: CASSLTTGSTYEQYF.